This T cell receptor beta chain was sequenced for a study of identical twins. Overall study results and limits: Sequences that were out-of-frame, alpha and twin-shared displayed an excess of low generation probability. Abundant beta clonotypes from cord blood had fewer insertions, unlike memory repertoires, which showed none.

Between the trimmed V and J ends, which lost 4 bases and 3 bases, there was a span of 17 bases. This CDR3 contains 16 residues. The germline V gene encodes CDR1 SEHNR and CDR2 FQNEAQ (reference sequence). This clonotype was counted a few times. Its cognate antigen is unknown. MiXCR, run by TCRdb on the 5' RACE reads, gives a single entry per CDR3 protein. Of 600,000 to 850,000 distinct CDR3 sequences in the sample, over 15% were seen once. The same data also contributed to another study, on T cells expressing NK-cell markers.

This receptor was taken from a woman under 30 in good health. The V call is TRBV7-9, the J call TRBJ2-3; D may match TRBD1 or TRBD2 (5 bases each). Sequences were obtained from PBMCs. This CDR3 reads CASSSPGAGPTDTQYF. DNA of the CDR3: TGTGCCAGCAGCTCACCCGGGGCGGGCCCAACAGATACGCAGTATTTT.